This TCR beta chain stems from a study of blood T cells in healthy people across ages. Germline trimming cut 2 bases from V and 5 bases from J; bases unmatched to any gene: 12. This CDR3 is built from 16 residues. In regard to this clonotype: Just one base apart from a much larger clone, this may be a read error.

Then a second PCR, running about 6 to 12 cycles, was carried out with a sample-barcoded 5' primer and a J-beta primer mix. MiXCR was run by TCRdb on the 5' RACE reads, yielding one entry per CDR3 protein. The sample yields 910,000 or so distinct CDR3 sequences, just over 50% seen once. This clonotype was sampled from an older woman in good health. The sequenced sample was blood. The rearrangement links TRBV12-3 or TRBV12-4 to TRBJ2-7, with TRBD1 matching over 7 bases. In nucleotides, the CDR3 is TGTGCCAGCAGTTTAAATGCAGGGACAGCATCCGACGAGCAGTACTTC. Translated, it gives CASSLNAGTASDEQYF.